The next 9 T cell receptor beta chains were all read from a single sample in a study of control samples from healthy donors and cancer patients. TCRdb keeps only in-frame clones here, not all; method: immunoSEQ multiplex PCR. The table records roughly 130,000 clones, less than 95% of them present only once. Sequenced: blood. These receptors all come from a man younger than 30 in good health.

This clone occurred once. The chain recombines TRBV7-2 with TRBJ1-2; no clear D gene. Deletions cut 2 bases from V and 9 bases from J, with 13 bases between. The CDR3 is 13 residues long. The germline CDR1 and CDR2 sequences are SGHTA and FQGNSA. CDR3 sequence (DNA): TGTGCCAGCAGCTTATCTTGGGAGGTGAGCTACACCTTC. Its translation: CASSLSWEVSYTF.

This chain uses TRBV5-1 with TRBJ2-6; a weak D match, TRBD2 (5 bases). From germline, CDR1 is SGHRS and CDR2 YFSETQ. This CDR3 contains 16 residues. Trimming cost V 0 bases and J 0 bases, with 7 bases left between them. The CDR3 region has the DNA TGCGCCAGCAGCTTGGCGGGGAGCTCTGGGGCCAACGTCCTGACTTTC. This sequence encodes CASSLAGSSGANVLTF. The complete variable domain, with remaining parts taken from reference TRBV5-1 and TRBJ2-6, reads KAGVTQTPRYLIKTRGQQVTLSCSPISGHRSVSWYQQTPGQGLQFLFEYFSETQRNKGNFPGRFSGRQFSNSRSEMNVSTLELGDSALYLCASSLAGSSGANVLTFGAGSRLTVL.

The J gene is TRBJ1-2, the V gene TRBV12-1. TRBV12-1 is a pseudogene. The CDR3 is 16 amino acids. The CDR3 reads CASSFAGFLENYGYTF. CDR3 DNA: TGTGCCAGCAGCTTTGCTGGCTTTCTGGAGAACTATGGCTACACCTTC.

The V call is TRBV6-4, the J call TRBJ2-3, with 14 bases identical to TRBD2. Looked up from germline, CDR1 is MRHNA and CDR2 is SNTAGT. The length of the CDR3 is 16 residues. The junction had 7 bases not matched to a gene; V was cut back by 9 bases and J by 2 bases. CDR3 nucleotide sequence: TGTGCCAGGACTAGCGGGGGGGCCTGGGACACAGATACGCAGTATTTT. Protein product: CARTSGGAWDTDTQYF.

This chain joins TRBV3-1 (or the pseudogene TRBV3-2) and TRBJ2-5, with 8 bases aligning to TRBD1. The CDR3 sequence is 15 residues long. Germline trimming cut 5 bases from V and 2 bases from J; bases unmatched to any gene: 7. Germline V gives CDR1 LGHDT, CDR2 YNNKEL (reference sequence). This CDR3 is CASSFPGQGQETQYF. The DNA of the CDR3 is TGTGCCAGCAGCTTTCCCGGACAGGGTCAAGAGACCCAGTACTTC.

As DNA, the CDR3 is TGTGCCAGCAGCTTAGCAGGGGGCGACTATGGCTACACCTTC. Encoded protein: CASSLAGGDYGYTF. The J gene is TRBJ1-2, the V gene TRBV5-5; 8 nucleotides match TRBD1. The length of the CDR3 is 14 residues. V lost 2 bases, J lost 3 bases, and 3 bases stayed unmatched. CDR1 and CDR2 from the germline V gene are SGHKS and YYEKEE (reference sequence).

This clone was detected once. The chain uses TRBV5-5 and TRBJ2-5; the match to TRBD2 covers 8 bases. The germline gives CDR1 SGHKS, CDR2 YYEKEE (reference sequence). The CDR3 consists of 16 residues. With 0 bases clipped from V and 2 bases from J, the junction kept 6 bases outside the gene matches. DNA of the CDR3: TGTGCCAGCAGCTTGGATGGCGGGGGGACTCAAGAGACCCAGTACTTC. Its protein is CASSLDGGGTQETQYF.

The count of this clone is one. The chain recombines TRBV6-5 with TRBJ1-6; no definite D call. The CDR3 is made up of 15 amino acids. V lost 3 bases, J lost 5 bases, and 11 bases lay in between. The germline V gene encodes CDR1 MNHEY and CDR2 SVGAGI. This CDR3 is CASSYGRMDNSPLHF. CDR3 nucleotides: TGTGCCAGCAGTTATGGGAGGATGGATAATTCACCCCTCCACTTT.

This chain links TRBV4-1 with TRBJ1-5; 8 bases fit TRBD1. The trim removed 4 bases at V and 4 bases at J, leaving 6 bases unmatched. The CDR3 extends over 15 amino acids. Germline-derived CDR1 and CDR2 are MGHRA and YSYEKL. CDR3 nucleotides: TGCGCCAGCAGCCTACGGACAGGGATTAATCAGCCCCAGCATTTT. This sequence encodes CASSLRTGINQPQHF.